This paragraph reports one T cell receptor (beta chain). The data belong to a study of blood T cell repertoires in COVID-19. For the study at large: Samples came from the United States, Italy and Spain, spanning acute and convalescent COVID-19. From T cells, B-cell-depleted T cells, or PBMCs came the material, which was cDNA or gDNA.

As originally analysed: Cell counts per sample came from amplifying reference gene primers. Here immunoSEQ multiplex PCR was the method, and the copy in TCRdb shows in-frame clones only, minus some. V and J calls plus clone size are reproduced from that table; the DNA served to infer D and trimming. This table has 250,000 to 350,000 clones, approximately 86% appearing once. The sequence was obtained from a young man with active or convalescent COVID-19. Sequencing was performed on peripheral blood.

CDR3: CASSPSEQYF. In DNA form, the CDR3 reads TGTGCCAGCAGCCCCAGCGAGCAGTACTTC. The V and J genes are TRBV5-6 and TRBJ2-7, with D hard to call. In germline, CDR1 is SGHDT, CDR2 YYEEEE. This CDR3 has 10 amino acids. V shed 4 bases and J shed 6 bases, with 5 bases lying between them.